This T cell receptor (beta chain) was obtained from a study of blood T cell repertoires in COVID-19. Looking at the study overall: T cells, B-cell-depleted T cells, or PBMCs supplied cDNA or gDNA.

Participants, 18 to 89 years old, spanned about 26 US areas. All recovered Cohort 3 donors got two negative PCRs, got clearance, or saw symptom resolution. Using immunoSEQ multiplex PCR, the repertoire was profiled, and TCRdb retains in-frame clones only, with some absent. The sample lists about 300,000 clones; about 89% were seen once. Deletions cut 1 base from V and 12 bases from J, with 19 bases between. CDR1 and CDR2 from the germline V gene are LGHNA and YNFKEQ. The CDR3 is 16 residues long. This TCR came from a woman between 18 and 30 years old who had recovered from COVID-19. Sequencing was performed on PBMCs or T cells enriched from blood (not recorded which). The chain employs TRBV4-2 and TRBJ1-6; D is unresolved. CDR3 DNA: TGTGCCAGCAGCCAAGGAATACTAGGGTTTCAGGTACCCCTCCACTTT. Its translation: CASSQGILGFQVPLHF.